The next 30 T cell receptor beta chains were all read from a single sample in a study of cytomegalovirus exposure and HLA in healthy donors (dated by TCRdb to about 2017). Library preparation used the immunoSEQ multiplex PCR assay. For the multiplex PCR, a mixture combining 60 forward primers for TCR Vbeta segments and 13 reverse primers for TCR Jbeta segments was used. TCRdb's version of the immuneACCESS table is confined to in-frame rearrangements and falls short of the full clone set. An unresolved V gene accounts for under half of the shortfall where checked; the remainder is of unknown origin. Across this sample there are roughly 130,000 clones, with 8.5% seen only once. Of the sample, 4.5% to 7% falls within the top ten clones. Sequenced: PBMCs. All receptors derive from a man aged 40-50 years in good health and CMV-seronegative.

This clone was seen only a few times. This chain uses TRBV9 with TRBJ1-5; TRBD1 might be the D (5 bases). The CDR3 length is 15 residues. Trimming took off 4 bases at V and 3 bases at J, with 14 bases between the two ends. The germline CDR1 and CDR2 sequences are SGDLS and YYNGEE. CDR3 DNA sequence: TGTGCCAGCAGCCCTGGGGGGGGTTCCAATCAGCCCCAGCATTTT. It encodes CASSPGGGSNQPQHF.

The table lists this clone with a few counts. The V gene is TRBV30, the J gene TRBJ1-6, with TRBD1 matching over 7 bases. CDR1 GTSNPN and CDR2 SVGIG come from the germline V gene (reference sequence). The CDR3 loop spans 13 amino acids. The V and J ends lost 7 bases and 6 bases, in that order; junction bases with no gene match: 6. CDR3 sequence (DNA): TGTGCCTCCCAACAGGGGTTTAATTCACCCCTCCACTTT. Its translation is CASQQGFNSPLHF.

The chain is built from TRBV5-5 and TRBJ1-5; D unclear. The germline V gene encodes CDR1 SGHKS and CDR2 YYEKEE (reference sequence). This CDR3 contains 15 residues. V was clipped by 4 bases and J by 4 bases, with 15 bases between them. The DNA for the CDR3 is TGTGCCAGCAGCCCCGGGGTCGGGCCTAATCAGCCCCAGCATTTT. It encodes CASSPGVGPNQPQHF.

This clone has just a few counts. The rearrangement joins TRBV6-5 to TRBJ1-4; unclear D gene. This CDR3 has 16 amino acids. Per germline, CDR1 MNHEY and CDR2 SVGAGI. Deletions cut 4 bases from V and 0 bases from J, with 12 bases between. The CDR3 sequence: CASSLFYSATNEKLFF. The CDR3 nucleotides read TGTGCCAGCAGTTTATTCTACAGTGCAACTAATGAAAAACTGTTTTTT.

The chain links TRBV5-1 to TRBJ2-7, with a possible D match to TRBD1 (5 bases). The V end lost 2 bases, the J end lost 5 bases, and 8 bases lay between the germline ends. The CDR3 covers 12 residues. CDR1 and CDR2 from the germline V gene are SGHRS and YFSETQ. CDR3 sequence: CASSFQGDEQYF. In nucleotides, the CDR3 is TGCGCCAGCAGCTTTCAAGGGGACGAGCAGTACTTC.

On this clone itself: A junction boundary mismatches the germline segment, possibly from a read error. Different DNA sequences within this sample yield the same CDR3. The chain has TRBV5-4 and TRBJ2-3; TRBD1 matches 9 bases. This CDR3 is 15 amino acids long. Per germline, CDR1 SGHNT and CDR2 YYREEE (reference sequence). This chain's CDR3 is CASSLVGTGPDTQYF. CDR3 sequence (DNA): TGTGCCAGTAGCTTGGTCGGGACAGGGCCAGATACGCAGTATTTT. The full variable domain, completed using reference TRBV5-4 and TRBJ2-3, is ETGVTQSPTHLIKTRGQQVTLRCSSQSGHNTVSWYQQALGQGPQFIFQYYREEENGRGNFPPRFSGLQFPNYSSELNVNALELDDSALYLCASSLVGTGPDTQYFGPGTRLTVL.

This clone was found a few times. The chain uses TRBV9 and TRBJ1-6, with TRBD1 matching 7 bases. The V gene's germline CDR1 is SGDLS and CDR2 YYNGEE. The V gene end was trimmed by 3 bases and the J gene end by 7 bases; junction bases not matched to a gene: 10. The CDR3 is made up of 16 amino acids. CDR3 nucleotide sequence: TGTGCCAGCAGCGCCCCCCCGGGACAGCAAAATTCACCCCTCCACTTT. Encoded protein: CASSAPPGQQNSPLHF.

The chain recombines TRBV25-1 with TRBJ1-1, with D possibly matching TRBD1 (6 bases). CDR3 length: 15 amino acids. Trimming cost V 0 bases and J 0 bases, with 8 bases left between them. In germline, CDR1 is MGHDK, CDR2 SYGVNS. CDR3 sequence reads: CASSEYGQLNTEAFF. In DNA form, the CDR3 reads TGTGCCAGCAGTGAATATGGACAGCTGAACACTGAAGCTTTCTTT.

V and J are TRBV20-1 and TRBJ1-2; the D is unclear. V was shortened by 5 bases and J by 6 bases, with 10 bases between the two germline ends. CDR3 length: 11 residues. Germline lookup yields CDR1 DFQATT and CDR2 SNEGSKA (reference sequence). The CDR3 sequence is CSALPEDGYTF. As DNA, the CDR3 is TGCAGTGCTCTGCCCGAGGATGGCTACACCTTC.

The CDR3 DNA sequence: TGTGCCAGCAGCCCCGGGACAATAGGAGATACGCAGTATTTT. Its protein is CASSPGTIGDTQYF. V and J are TRBV7-9 and TRBJ2-3, with D perhaps matching TRBD1 (6 bases). CDR3 size: 14 residues. With 5 bases removed from V and 5 bases from J, the gap between germline ends came to 14 bases. Germline V CDR1 and CDR2: SEHNR, FQNEAQ (reference sequence).

Written as DNA, the CDR3 is TGTGCCAGCAGCCCTAGGGACAGGGAGGACTATGGCTACACCTTC. Residues: CASSPRDREDYGYTF. This chain uses TRBV13 with TRBJ1-2; TRBD1 agrees at 9 bases. V lost 5 bases, J lost 3 bases, and 7 bases stayed unmatched. The CDR3 has 15 residues. Germline CDR1 PRHDT, CDR2 FYEKMQ (reference sequence). The full variable domain, rest sourced from reference TRBV13 and TRBJ1-2, is AAGVIQSPRHLIKEKRETATLKCYPIPRHDTVYWYQQGPGQDPQFLISFYEKMQSDKGSIPDRFSAQQFSDYHSELNMSSLELGDSALYFCASSPRDREDYGYTFGSGTRLTVV.

The genes are TRBV5-1 and TRBJ2-2; 9 bases are shared with TRBD1. The trim removed 4 bases at V and 0 bases at J, leaving 7 bases unmatched. The CDR3 loop spans 17 amino acids. Germline assignment: CDR1 SGHRS and CDR2 YFSETQ. The CDR3 here is CASSNRGRTSNTGELFF. The CDR3 nucleotides are TGCGCCAGCAGCAACAGGGGGCGAACGTCGAACACCGGGGAGCTGTTTTTT.

This clone has more than one count but fewer than ten. V is TRBV4-2 and J is TRBJ1-2; D remains ambiguous. Germline CDR1 LGHNA, CDR2 YNFKEQ. The ends were cut back, 1 base at V and 3 bases at J, with 15 bases in the middle. The CDR3 covers 16 residues. The CDR3 DNA is TGTGCCAGCAGCCAAGGGTATAGAGACACAGACTATGGCTACACCTTC. Encoded protein: CASSQGYRDTDYGYTF.

This clone occurred a few times. In DNA, the CDR3 is TGCGCCAGCAGCTTAGGGGACAGGGGTAGGAACTATGGCTACACCTTC. It codes for CASSLGDRGRNYGYTF. This chain uses TRBV5-1 with TRBJ1-2, with 10 bases fitting TRBD1. Germline V lookup: CDR1 SGHRS, CDR2 YFSETQ. With 2 bases clipped from V and 2 bases from J, the junction kept 6 bases outside the gene matches. CDR3 size: 16 residues.

The chain uses TRBV7-3 and TRBJ2-1; 7 bases agree with TRBD2. J was trimmed by 4 bases and V by 5 bases; bases with no gene match: 2. The V gene's germline CDR1 is SGHTA and CDR2 FQGTGA. CDR3 length: 13 amino acids. DNA of the CDR3: TGTGCCAGCAGCCGGGGACTATACAATGAGCAGTTCTTC. It translates to CASSRGLYNEQFF.

The chain recombines TRBV10-3 with TRBJ2-7; 7 bases line up with TRBD1. The trim removed 11 bases at V and 7 bases at J, leaving 11 bases unmatched. This CDR3 spans 12 amino acids. Germline V gene lookup returns CDR1 ENHRY and CDR2 SYGVKD. The CDR3 region has the DNA TGTGCCGCTTCCAGGACAGGAGGAGAGCAGTACTTC. This sequence encodes CAASRTGGEQYF.

The chain combines TRBV7-6 with TRBJ1-1, with 8 bases matching TRBD1. Germline CDR1 reads SGHVS; CDR2 reads FNYEAQ. V was clipped by 5 bases and J by 0 bases; unmatched bases: 8. The CDR3 totals 16 residues. The CDR3 loop is CASSLRTGPMNTEAFF. CDR3 nucleotide sequence: TGTGCCAGCAGCCTCAGGACAGGGCCCATGAACACTGAAGCTTTCTTT. The full variable domain, completed using reference TRBV7-6 and TRBJ1-1, is GAGVSQSPRYKVTKRGQDVALRCDPISGHVSLYWYRQALGQGPEFLTYFNYEAQQDKSGLPNDRFSAERPEGSISTLTIQRTEQRDSAMYRCASSLRTGPMNTEAFFGQGTRLTVV.

This clone was seen only a few times. The V call is TRBV28, the J call TRBJ2-1; the D is unclear. The CDR3 spans 12 residues. V was shortened by 7 bases and J by 2 bases, with 6 bases between the two germline ends. CDR1 and CDR2 (germline): MDHEN, SYDVKM. The CDR3 sequence is CASTGPYNEQFF. CDR3 bases: TGTGCCAGCACTGGGCCCTACAATGAGCAGTTCTTC.

This clone was detected a few times. The genes are TRBV5-6 and TRBJ2-1; D unresolved. The CDR3 is made up of 12 amino acids. CDR1 is SGHDT, CDR2 YYEEEE, per germline. V gave up 0 bases and J gave up 5 bases, with 3 bases separating them. The CDR3 here is CASSLGNNEQFF. The CDR3 coding sequence is TGTGCCAGCAGCTTGGGTAACAATGAGCAGTTCTTC.

In its sample, this clone was seen a few times. The chain carries TRBV10-2 and TRBJ1-2, with 8 nucleotides matching TRBD1. CDR1 and CDR2 (germline): WSHSY, SAAADI. The CDR3 extends over 13 amino acids. J lost 4 bases, V lost 10 bases, and 8 bases had no gene match. The CDR3 sequence is CATHPTGGYGYTF. CDR3 bases: TGCGCCACCCACCCAACAGGGGGCTATGGCTACACCTTC.

This clone was seen a handful of times. The chain carries TRBV6-1 and TRBJ2-1, with 12 positions matching TRBD2. Germline CDR1 MNHNS, CDR2 SASEGT. CDR3 length: 15 residues. Trimming cost V 5 bases and J 5 bases; bases outside gene matches: 4. The CDR3 sequence is CASSTRLAGDNEQFF. The CDR3 DNA reads as TGTGCCAGCAGTACCCGACTAGCGGGGGACAATGAGCAGTTCTTC.

This clone was recorded a few times. The V gene is TRBV10-3, the J gene TRBJ1-1; D ambiguous. CDR3 size: 15 residues. The V end was cut by 0 bases, the J end by 0 bases, with 8 bases between. The germline CDR1 and CDR2 sequences are ENHRY and SYGVKD. The CDR3 nucleotides read TGTGCCATCAGTGAGTCGCCGGTTTTGAACACTGAAGCTTTCTTT. Encoded protein: CAISESPVLNTEAFF.

The chain uses TRBV29-1 and TRBJ2-3, with D tentatively TRBD2 (5 bases). Germline V gene lookup returns CDR1 SQVTM and CDR2 ANQGSEA. The CDR3 is 12 residues long. CDR3 residues: CAVSPGRDTQYF. CDR3 DNA sequence: TGCGCCGTATCCCCGGGGAGAGATACGCAGTATTTT.

This clone was found a few times. The CDR3 loop is CASSQGRRGYGYTF. Here the CDR3 DNA reads TGTGCCAGCAGCCAGGGCCGTAGGGGCTATGGCTACACCTTC. The chain recombines TRBV4-2 with TRBJ1-2, with a possible D match to TRBD1 (5 bases). The CDR3 has 14 amino acids. Germline V gives CDR1 LGHNA, CDR2 YNFKEQ. Trimming took 3 bases from V and 4 from J, leaving 12 bases between them.

This clone was detected only a few times. V usage is TRBV6-1 and J usage is TRBJ2-1, with 8 bases fitting TRBD1. The CDR3 runs 12 residues. From germline, CDR1 is MNHNS and CDR2 SASEGT. J gave up 16 bases and V 0 bases, and 5 bases lay outside the gene matches. The CDR3 here is CASSEARDRYFF. In nucleotides, the CDR3 is TGTGCCAGCAGTGAAGCCCGGGACAGGTACTTCTTC.

The V gene is TRBV10-3, the J gene TRBJ2-7; D gene ambiguous. CDR3 size: 14 residues. Germline V gene lookup returns CDR1 ENHRY and CDR2 SYGVKD. The V end lost 2 bases, the J end lost 6 bases, and 14 bases lay between the germline ends. The CDR3 spells CAISEPQENLEQYF. CDR3 DNA: TGTGCCATCAGTGAGCCGCAGGAAAACCTCGAGCAGTACTTC.

This clone was observed a handful of times. The chain carries TRBV27 and TRBJ1-5; D is possibly TRBD1 (5 bases). Germline CDR1 and CDR2: MNHEY and SMNVEV (reference sequence). V was trimmed by 5 bases and J by 6 bases, leaving 11 bases between them. The CDR3 sequence is 13 residues long. Here the CDR3 DNA reads TGTGCCAGCAGTCCTTCGACAGTTCAGCCCCAGCATTTT. Its protein product is CASSPSTVQPQHF.

This clone turned up a few times. The V call is TRBV9, the J call TRBJ2-5, with a possible D match to TRBD1 (5 bases). Germline CDR1 SGDLS, CDR2 YYNGEE. Trimming shortened V by 0 bases and J by 5 bases, and 14 bases separated the two germline ends. CDR3 length: 15 amino acids. CDR3 protein: CASSVGAGFGETQYF. The CDR3 coding sequence is TGTGCCAGCAGCGTAGGGGCAGGGTTTGGGGAGACCCAGTACTTC. Drawing the rest from reference TRBV9 and TRBJ2-5, the complete variable domain is DSGVTQTPKHLITATGQRVTLRCSPRSGDLSVYWYQQSLDQGLQFLIQYYNGEERAKGNILERFSAQQFPDLHSELNLSSLELGDSALYFCASSVGAGFGETQYFGPGTRLLVL.

A word on this clone: The junction and the germline gene differ at one end; a read error may be behind it. The V and J genes are TRBV9 and TRBJ2-7; D not resolved. The CDR3 consists of 14 residues. The germline CDR1 and CDR2 sequences are SGDLS and YYNGEE. The DNA for the CDR3 is TGTGCCAGCAGAGTAGGTCGGAGCTCCTACGAGCAGTACTTC. Translation: CASRVGRSSYEQYF.

Here the CDR3 DNA reads TGCGCCAGCAGCTTGGGCCCCCGGTCGCAGGGGGCCTACAATGAGCAGTTCTTC. This sequence encodes CASSLGPRSQGAYNEQFF. The rearrangement joins TRBV5-1 to TRBJ2-1; 7 bases line up with TRBD1. Germline lookup yields CDR1 SGHRS and CDR2 YFSETQ. The CDR3 sequence is 18 residues long. V dropped 0 bases and J dropped 2; count of bases not matched to a gene: 11.